Presented here are 5 T cell receptor beta chains from one specimen sequenced in a study of T-cell reconstitution after alpha-beta-depleted transplantation in children. Library preparation (for TCRbeta) was performed with unique molecular identifiers. Via MiXCR, TCRdb re-called the PCR reads, giving one row per CDR3 protein. Of approximately 630,000 distinct CDR3 sequences in the sample, around 12% were seen once. Specimen: PBMCs, collected before TCRalphabeta/CD19-depleted stem cell transplant. Receptor source: a girl aged 2 to 10 with congenital amegakaryocytic thrombocytopenia, due to receive a stem cell transplant.

The rearrangement links TRBV5-6 to TRBJ2-1; 10 bases align to TRBD2. CDR1 and CDR2 (germline): SGHDT, YYEEEE. V gave up 4 bases and J gave up 8 bases; unmatched junction bases: 9. This CDR3 has 15 amino acids. The CDR3 nucleotides read TGTGCCAGCAGCGTGCCGGGACTAGCGTCGGATGAGCAGTTCTTC. Protein product: CASSVPGLASDEQFF.

This clonotype was detected many times. The chain couples TRBV12-3 or TRBV12-4 to TRBJ2-1, with D possibly being TRBD2 (5 bases). Trimming removed 7 bases at V and 5 bases at J, with 12 bases between. This CDR3 contains 13 residues. CDR3 protein: CASTRSGNNEQFF. The CDR3 DNA reads TGTGCCAGCACCCGTTCGGGGAACAATGAGCAGTTCTTC.

For the CDR3, the DNA is TGCGCCAGCAGCCAACGTGGGGGGACTAGCTTCTACAATGAGCAGTTCTTC. Protein sequence: CASSQRGGTSFYNEQFF. J is TRBJ2-1 and V is TRBV4-1, with TRBD2 identical over 9 bases. Unmatched junction bases numbered 8, after V lost 2 bases and J lost 3 bases. This CDR3 is built from 17 residues. In germline, CDR1 is MGHRA, CDR2 YSYEKL.

The chain couples TRBV20-1 to TRBJ1-2; the D is unclear. Germline CDR1 DFQATT, CDR2 SNEGSKA (reference sequence). The V and J ends lost 5 bases and 5 bases respectively, with 15 bases between them. The CDR3 spans 13 residues. This chain's CDR3 is CSADPGREYGYTF. The DNA for the CDR3 is TGCAGTGCTGACCCCGGGAGGGAGTATGGCTACACCTTC.

The rearrangement uses TRBV28 and TRBJ1-5, with 8 bases lining up with TRBD1. This CDR3 is built from 16 residues. Germline V gene lookup returns CDR1 MDHEN and CDR2 SYDVKM. The J segment lost 5 bases and the V segment lost 5 bases, leaving 11 bases of the junction unmatched. The CDR3 DNA reads TGTGCCAGCAGTCTAACCCCAGGGGGCCAATATCAGCCCCAGCATTTT. It encodes CASSLTPGGQYQPQHF.